This TCR beta chain was retrieved from a study of HIV-infected patients and healthy controls. V was trimmed by 4 bases and J by 7 bases, leaving 16 bases between them. The CDR3 covers 14 residues. Germline assignment: CDR1 LGHDT and CDR2 YNNKEL (reference sequence). Each CDR3 protein is one row after TCRdb ran MiXCR on the 5' RACE reads. In the table there are approximately 64,000 distinct CDR3 sequences, about 19% of which are singletons. The sample consisted of CD4+ T cells from blood. The genes are TRBV3-1 and TRBJ1-1; no firm D call. This clonotype was sampled from a human donor in good health. CDR3 sequence: CASSPSESTGEAFF. The CDR3 DNA reads TGTGCCAGCAGCCCCTCAGAGTCCACCGGTGAAGCTTTCTTT. The full variable domain, its missing parts supplied by reference TRBV3-1 and TRBJ1-1, is DTAVSQTPKYLVTQMGNDKSIKCEQNLGHDTMYWYKQDSKKFLKIMFSYNNKELIINETVPNRFSPKSPDKAHLNLHINSLELGDSAVYFCASSPSESTGEAFFGQGTRLTVV.